The clone carrying this TCR beta chain was seen repeatedly, ten times or more. Antigen specificity is unknown. The entry originates in a study of breast tumors, draining lymph nodes, adjacent tissues. Findings of the study overall: Tumors had less TCR diversity than lymph nodes, more than nontumor tissue. Findings are consistent with lymph node origin and intratumoral expansion of most tumor T cells. Tumor and nontumor repertoires were significantly more similar in luminal-like than in basal-like breast cancer.

The lymph nodes were axillary draining lymph nodes from breast cancer patients. TCRdb passed the multiplex PCR reads through MiXCR, listing each CDR3 protein once. In the table there are around 130,000 distinct CDR3 sequences, roughly 21% of which are singletons. Per germline, CDR1 ENHRY and CDR2 SYGVKD. The CDR3 loop spans 19 amino acids. The V and J ends lost 2 bases and 1 base respectively, with 24 bases between them. The clonotype originates from a female donor with breast cancer. Some clones in this sample may be carry-over from other donors' samples. The specimen was axillary lymph node tissue. J is TRBJ2-7 and V is TRBV10-3; TRBD2 might be the D (6 bases). CDR3 in DNA: TGTGCCATCAGTGAGGGACGGGGTGGCAGTGGCGGGATGTCCTACGAGCAGTACTTC. Translation: CAISEGRGGSGGMSYEQYF.